The 13 T cell receptor beta chains below come from one sample, sequenced in a study of blood T cell repertoires in COVID-19. Some clones are missing from TCRdb's copy, which holds only in-frame ones; the method was immunoSEQ multiplex PCR. The table shows 80,000 to 90,000 clones, with around 82% occurring only once. Sample: peripheral blood. The source of these receptors is a woman of 80 years or more with acute or convalescent COVID-19.

The rearrangement links TRBV24-1 to TRBJ2-1; D gene ambiguous. This CDR3 is 13 amino acids long. Germline CDR1 and CDR2: KGHDR and SFDVKD. V shed 7 bases and J shed 4 bases, with 10 bases lying between them. In nucleotides, the CDR3 is TGTGCCACCAGCGATACGCGTTACAATGAGCAGTTCTTC. Protein: CATSDTRYNEQFF.

The rearrangement links TRBV7-2 to TRBJ2-7; 10 bases agree with TRBD1. This CDR3 contains 16 residues. The V gene end was trimmed by 5 bases and the J gene end by 6 bases; junction bases not matched to a gene: 13. The germline CDR1 and CDR2 sequences are SGHTA and FQGNSA. The CDR3 region is CASSLRTGGDRGEQYF. Here the CDR3 DNA reads TGTGCCAGCAGCCTTCGGACAGGGGGGGATCGGGGCGAGCAGTACTTC.

This rearrangement joins TRBV27 to TRBJ2-3; 8 bases match TRBD1. The CDR3 spans 17 residues. Trimming removed 2 bases from V and 1 base from J; junction bases left unmatched: 8. The germline gives CDR1 MNHEY, CDR2 SMNVEV (reference sequence). The CDR3 DNA reads TGTGCCAGCAGTTTAAACTCCGGGGGACAGGGCACAGATACGCAGTATTTT. This encodes CASSLNSGGQGTDTQYF.

J is TRBJ2-3 and V is TRBV5-4, with D possibly being TRBD2 (5 bases). V lost 0 bases, J lost 0 bases, and 20 bases lay in between. Germline assignment: CDR1 SGHNT and CDR2 YYREEE (reference sequence). This CDR3 is 19 amino acids long. CDR3 in amino acids: CASSLAVSGYPVSTDTQYF. The CDR3, as DNA: TGTGCCAGCAGCTTGGCCGTAAGCGGTTACCCTGTGAGCACAGATACGCAGTATTTT.

The rearrangement joins TRBV2 to TRBJ1-1, with unresolved D. Germline CDR1 and CDR2: SNHLY and FYNNEI. CDR3 length: 14 amino acids. V was cut by 4 bases and J by 0 bases, with 9 bases left in between. CDR3 loop: CASSVAVLNTEAFF. Here the CDR3 DNA reads TGTGCCAGCAGTGTCGCAGTTTTGAACACTGAAGCTTTCTTT.

The sample holds a few counts of this clone. The CDR3 coding sequence is TGTGCCAGCAGCCTAGGGGAGGGGTATTCACCCCTCCACTTT. Encoded protein: CASSLGEGYSPLHF. This rearrangement joins TRBV7-9 to TRBJ1-6, with a tentative D call TRBD1 (5 bases). Germline V gene lookup returns CDR1 SEHNR and CDR2 FQNEAQ (reference sequence). This CDR3 comprises 14 residues. The V end was cut by 5 bases, the J end by 8 bases, with 13 bases between.

The rearrangement links TRBV10-3 to TRBJ1-1; D remains unclear. The CDR3 extends over 14 amino acids. CDR1 and CDR2 (germline): ENHRY, SYGVKD. V lost 3 bases to trimming and J lost 2 bases, with 10 bases between them. CDR3: CAISDISPNTEAFF. CDR3 DNA sequence: TGTGCCATCAGTGATATCAGTCCCAACACTGAAGCTTTCTTT.

Details on this clone: At one end the junction does not follow the germline gene, possibly because of a read error. In the same sample, other DNA sequences code for this CDR3. V gene TRBV5-1 combines with J gene TRBJ1-3; D possibly corresponds to TRBD1 (5 bases). Per germline, CDR1 SGHRS and CDR2 YFSETQ. The CDR3 totals 16 residues. Here the CDR3 DNA reads TGCGCTAGCAGCTTGGTTGGGGGGACTTCTGGAAACACCATATATTTT. Protein sequence: CASSLVGGTSGNTIYF.

This clone was recorded once. The chain has TRBV29-1 and TRBJ1-2; D not certain. This CDR3 is built from 12 residues. Germline CDR1 is SQVTM and CDR2 is ANQGSEA. Trimming removed 1 base from V and 6 bases from J, with 9 bases in between. CDR3: CSVEGIANGYTF. The CDR3 DNA sequence: TGCAGCGTTGAAGGTATAGCAAATGGCTACACCTTC.

The chain has TRBV3-1 (or the pseudogene TRBV3-2) and TRBJ2-4; TRBD1 agrees at 8 bases. Germline trimming cut 2 bases from V and 1 base from J; bases unmatched to any gene: 4. The germline CDR1 and CDR2 sequences are LGHDT and YNNKEL (reference sequence). The CDR3 runs 16 residues. CDR3 in DNA: TGTGCCAGCAGCCAAACAGGGGGTCTGGCCAAAAACATTCAGTACTTC. Residues: CASSQTGGLAKNIQYF.

This chain joins TRBV7-2 and TRBJ2-5, with no clear D. Germline V gene data show CDR1 as SGHTA and CDR2 as FQGNSA. The V gene lost 1 base and the J gene lost 5 bases, with 11 bases spanning the gap. The CDR3 has 14 residues. In DNA form, the CDR3 reads TGTGCCAGCAGCTTAGGAGGATCTCGGGAGACCCAGTACTTC. As protein: CASSLGGSRETQYF.

The chain employs TRBV10-3 and TRBJ1-2, with 7 bases lining up with TRBD1. Germline V gene sequence: CDR1 ENHRY, CDR2 SYGVKD. V shed 5 bases, J shed 3 bases, and the junction held 6 bases outside the gene matches. The CDR3 sequence is 14 residues long. The CDR3 here is CAISKDGQDYGYTF. CDR3 bases: TGTGCCATCAGTAAGGACGGACAGGACTATGGCTACACCTTC.

V is TRBV18 and J is TRBJ1-3; no definite D call. The CDR3 has 14 residues. The ends were cut back, 2 bases at V and 0 bases at J, with 5 bases in the middle. Germline V CDR1 and CDR2: KGHSH, LQKENI. The CDR3 here is CASSPEASGNTIYF. Here the CDR3 DNA reads TGTGCCAGCTCACCAGAGGCCTCTGGAAACACCATATATTTT.